This is a list of T cell receptor beta chains from one sample in a study of a mutant IDH1 vaccine in newly diagnosed glioma. Sequenced by immunoSEQ multiplex PCR; TCRdb stores in-frame clones only, minus some. The data hold 55,000 to 65,000 clones, with 75% to 85% observed a single time. No antigen has been assigned to these receptors. Sequences were derived from PBMCs, sampled from a glioma patient whose treatment included an IDH1 peptide vaccine. All receptors come from a man aged 45-60 years with glioma. Both conserved end residues are part of each CDR3. Each record gives: clone size, D gene, J gene, CDR3 length, V gene, CDR3 DNA, CDR3 protein. A D gene is named only where the DNA matches it firmly. The size entry is marked missing in some rows and otherwise reads once, few, many or a size class.

size: -
D: -
J: TRBJ1-1
length: 19
V: TRBV9
DNA: TGTGCCAGCAGCGAGACCCCTAGGACGGACCAACTGATGAACACTGAAGCTTTCTTT
CDR3: CASSETPRTDQLMNTEAFF

size: -
D: TRBD1
J: TRBJ1-4
length: 15
V: TRBV7-9
DNA: TGTGCCAGCAGCACCAGACAGGGCCTTAATGAAAAACTGTTTTTT
CDR3: CASSTRQGLNEKLFF

size: -
D: -
J: TRBJ1-2
length: 14
V: TRBV10-2
DNA: TGCGCCAGCAGTGAAGCGGGACAAACCCAGGGCTACACCTTC
CDR3: CASSEAGQTQGYTF

size: -
D: TRBD1
J: TRBJ2-5
length: 15
V: TRBV7-8
DNA: TGTGCCAGCAGCTTAGGGACAGGGGGCCAAGAGACCCAGTACTTC
CDR3: CASSLGTGGQETQYF

size: -
D: -
J: TRBJ2-1
length: 14
V: TRBV18
DNA: TGTGCCAGCTCACCGGGGGGCTCCTACAATGAGCAGTTCTTC
CDR3: CASSPGGSYNEQFF

size: -
D: -
J: TRBJ2-2
length: 14
V: TRBV5-4
DNA: TGTGCCAGCGGCCCGCGGGGATTCGCCGGGGAGCTGTTTTTT
CDR3: CASGPRGFAGELFF

size: -
D: -
J: TRBJ2-1
length: 12
V: TRBV28
DNA: TGTGCCAGCAGCAGAGCTATGGCTGAGCAGTTCTTC
CDR3: CASSRAMAEQFF

size: -
D: -
J: TRBJ1-2
length: 13
V: TRBV10-3
DNA: TGTGCCATCAGCATGGGAGGGACGGTTGGCTACACCTTC
CDR3: CAISMGGTVGYTF

size: -
D: TRBD1
J: TRBJ1-1
length: 15
V: TRBV5-1
DNA: TGCGCCAGCAGCCCGGACAGGGATGAGGACACTGAAGCTTTCTTT
CDR3: CASSPDRDEDTEAFF

size: -
D: TRBD1
J: TRBJ1-6
length: 14
V: TRBV19
DNA: TGTGCCAGTAGTATCCAGGGGGCTGGGTCACCCCTCCACTTT
CDR3: CASSIQGAGSPLHF

size: few
D: TRBD1
J: TRBJ2-5
length: 13
V: TRBV25-1
DNA: TGTGCCAGCGGGGACAGGGGGTTTGAGACCCAGTACTTC
CDR3: CASGDRGFETQYF

size: -
D: TRBD1
J: TRBJ2-7
length: 15
V: TRBV10-3
DNA: TGTGCCATCAGCGCCAAGGGGACAGGGAAAGGCGAGCAGTACTTC
CDR3: CAISAKGTGKGEQYF

size: once
D: -
J: TRBJ2-7
length: 14
V: TRBV7-6
DNA: TGTGCCAGCAGCCCAGTTCAGGGATCTTACGAGCAGTACTTC
CDR3: CASSPVQGSYEQYF

size: -
D: -
J: TRBJ2-1
length: 14
V: TRBV5-1
DNA: TGCGCCAGCAGCGTAGTACAGGGCACCCGGGAAAAGTTCTTC
CDR3: CASSVVQGTREKFF

size: -
D: -
J: TRBJ1-1
length: 13
V: TRBV7-3
DNA: TGTGCCAGCAGCCCCGGAGCCAACACTGAAGCTTTCTTT
CDR3: CASSPGANTEAFF

size: -
D: TRBD2
J: TRBJ2-2
length: 17
V: TRBV4-1
DNA: TGCGCCAGCAGCCCGGGAACTAGCGGGAGGGCCGGCGGGGAGCTGTTTTTT
CDR3: CASSPGTSGRAGGELFF

size: -
D: -
J: TRBJ1-4
length: 13
V: TRBV6-6
DNA: TGTGCCAGCAGGGTTGGTCCTAATGAAAAACTGTTTTTT
CDR3: CASRVGPNEKLFF

size: -
D: -
J: TRBJ1-5
length: 15
V: TRBV7-2
DNA: TGTGCCAGCAGCTTAAGGGGGAGGGGGGATCAGCCCCAGCATTTT
CDR3: CASSLRGRGDQPQHF

size: -
D: -
J: TRBJ2-3
length: 13
V: TRBV7-2
DNA: TGTGCCAGCAGCCCCCAGACAGTGGATACGCAGTATTTT
CDR3: CASSPQTVDTQYF

size: -
D: -
J: TRBJ2-2
length: 16
V: TRBV5-4
DNA: TGTGCCAGCAGCTTGGGAGGGGGGAGTCGAATCGGGGAGCTGTTTTTT
CDR3: CASSLGGGSRIGELFF

size: once
D: -
J: TRBJ1-2
length: 13
V: TRBV25-1
DNA: TGTGCCAGCAGTGAGCAAGGGGGCTATGGCTACACCTTC
CDR3: CASSEQGGYGYTF

size: -
D: -
J: TRBJ2-7
length: 15
V: TRBV5-1
DNA: TGCGCCAGCAGCTTGGGAGGGAGTGGTTACTACGAGCAGTACTTC
CDR3: CASSLGGSGYYEQYF

size: -
D: -
J: TRBJ2-3
length: 14
V: TRBV2
DNA: TGTGCCAGCACATCACTTACTAGCACAGATACGCAGTATTTT
CDR3: CASTSLTSTDTQYF

size: -
D: -
J: TRBJ2-1
length: 12
V: TRBV5-6
DNA: TGTGCCAGCAGCTCACAGGGCAATGAGCAGTTCTTC
CDR3: CASSSQGNEQFF

size: -
D: -
J: TRBJ1-2
length: 12
V: TRBV27
DNA: TGTGCCAGCAGCCGAAGGGACTATGGCTACACCTTC
CDR3: CASSRRDYGYTF

size: -
D: -
J: TRBJ1-2
length: 13
V: TRBV4-1
DNA: TGCGCCAGCAGCCAAGATGGGGGGGGTGGCTACACCTTC
CDR3: CASSQDGGGGYTF

size: -
D: -
J: TRBJ2-1
length: 15
V: TRBV5-1
DNA: TGCGCCAGCAGCTTCATCCTGACTGGAGGGAATGAGCAGTTCTTC
CDR3: CASSFILTGGNEQFF

size: -
D: -
J: TRBJ2-7
length: 15
V: TRBV10-3
DNA: TGTGCCATCAGTGAGTCGAAAAGGACAGCTAGCGAGCAGTACTTC
CDR3: CAISESKRTASEQYF